This TCR beta chain comes out of a study of blood T cell repertoires in COVID-19. As for the study in general: PBMCs, B-cell-depleted T cells, or T cells were the source of the cDNA or gDNA that made up the material.

Per the study methods: Estimates of nucleated cell counts were drawn from the amplification of reference gene primers. Clones were read by immunoSEQ multiplex PCR, and TCRdb kept only the in-frame ones, dropping some. V and J calls and clone size come straight from that table; D and trimming were deduced from the DNA. The data contain over 250,000 clones, roughly 88% of them singletons. J gave up 0 bases and V 6 bases, and 5 bases lay outside the gene matches. Germline CDR1 reads MNHEY; CDR2 reads SVGAGI. The length of the CDR3 is 14 residues. The chain employs TRBV6-5 and TRBJ2-7; TRBD2 aligns across 7 bases. Sequenced sample: peripheral blood. This sequence was found in a woman aged 65 to 85 with acute or convalescent COVID-19. CDR3 protein: CASSSGGSSYEQYF. In DNA form, the CDR3 reads TGTGCCAGCAGCTCCGGGGGGAGCTCCTACGAGCAGTACTTC.